Listed below are T cell receptor beta chains from one sample, sequenced in a study of cytomegalovirus exposure and HLA in healthy donors. Data came from immunoSEQ multiplex PCR; TCRdb stores just in-frame clones and leaves some out. The sample holds under 200,000 clones, 70% to 90% seen once. Sequencing was done on a sample of PBMCs. These receptors originate from a woman between 50 and 59 years old in good health and CMV-seronegative. The CDR3 runs from the conserved cysteine through the conserved F or W. The D gene is left open where the match is weak. Only part of the rows carry a size: once, few, many, or a class if the clone is expanded.

TRBD1,TRBJ1-3,TRBV5-1,NA,TGCGCCAGCAGCGCAACCAAGGACAGGGGGCTCACTAGCTCTGGAAACACCATATATTTT,CASSATKDRGLTSSGNTIYF
TRBD1,TRBJ1-1,TRBV5-1,NA,TGCGCCAGCAGCTGGGGGACAGGGGGCGACGCTGAAGCTTTCTTT,CASSWGTGGDAEAFF
NA,TRBJ2-3,TRBV12-5,few,TGTGCTAGTGGTTTGTCCCCTTCTAGGGGGTTCACAGATACGCAGTATTTT,CASGLSPSRGFTDTQYF
TRBD2,TRBJ2-7,TRBV11-2,NA,TGTGCCAGCAGCTTAGTTTCCCTAGCGGGAGGTTTGCGGCAGTACTTC,CASSLVSLAGGLRQYF
TRBD1,TRBJ2-3,TRBV28,NA,TGTGCCAGCAGTATATCAGGACAGGTCGGCGCAGATACGCAGTATTTT,CASSISGQVGADTQYF
NA,TRBJ2-7,TRBV15,NA,TGTGCCACCAGCAGAGAAGCGGGTTCCTACGAGCAGTACTTC,CATSREAGSYEQYF
TRBD2,TRBJ2-5,TRBV10-2,few,TGCGCCAGCAGCACTGGGACTAGCGGGAGGGGGGTGGCAGAGACCCAGTACTTC,CASSTGTSGRGVAETQYF
NA,TRBJ1-5,TRBV29-1,few,TGCAGCGTTGGGGAGAGGGGCAATCAGCCCCAGCATTTT,CSVGERGNQPQHF
NA,TRBJ1-5,TRBV4-3,NA,TGCGCCAGCAGCCAAGGATACAGGGATAGCAATCAGCCCCAGCATTTT,CASSQGYRDSNQPQHF
NA,TRBJ1-2,TRBV28,NA,TGTGCCAGCAGTACCCCCGGACCAGAGGGAAACTATGGCTACACCTTC,CASSTPGPEGNYGYTF
TRBD2,TRBJ2-7,TRBV11-3,NA,TGTGCCAGCAGTTCCACTAGCGGCTACGAGCAGTACTTC,CASSSTSGYEQYF
NA,TRBJ2-6,TRBV19,few,TGTGCCAGTAGTATCCTCTCTGGGGCCAACGTCCTGACTTTC,CASSILSGANVLTF
NA,TRBJ1-2,TRBV6-1,NA,TGTGCCAGCAATTTACCCCTTCGATCGGGTGGCTACACCTTC,CASNLPLRSGGYTF
NA,TRBJ2-1,TRBV6-5,NA,TGTGCCAGCAGTTCCACCCAAGGGGCCTACAATGAGCAGTTCTTC,CASSSTQGAYNEQFF
NA,TRBJ1-1,TRBV10-3,NA,TGTGCCATCAGTGACATGTTGCGCACTGAAGCTTTCTTT,CAISDMLRTEAFF
TRBD2,TRBJ2-3,TRBV28,once,TGTGCCAGCAGTTTTATAGCGGGAGGGAGGGGCACAGATACGCAGTATTTT,CASSFIAGGRGTDTQYF
TRBD1,TRBJ2-5,TRBV7-7,NA,TGTGCCAGCAGCTTAGGGACAGGGGCTGGGGAGACCCAGTACTTC,CASSLGTGAGETQYF
NA,TRBJ2-1,TRBV7-9,NA,TGTGCCAGCAGTCCCCAAGTGGGCGTTAACAATGAGCAGTTCTTC,CASSPQVGVNNEQFF
NA,TRBJ2-7,TRBV27,NA,TGTGCCAGCAGTTTAGGGACAACCTACGAGCAGTACTTC,CASSLGTTYEQYF
TRBD2,TRBJ2-7,TRBV28,NA,TGTGCCAGCAGTTTAGACGGGACTAGCCGTTACGAGCAGTACTTC,CASSLDGTSRYEQYF
TRBD1,TRBJ2-7,TRBV5-4,NA,TGTGCCAGCAGCCGGGACAGGGGCGCCTACGAGCAGTACTTC,CASSRDRGAYEQYF
NA,TRBJ1-2,TRBV28,NA,TGTGCCAGCAGTGGACAGTATGGCTACACCTTC,CASSGQYGYTF
NA,TRBJ2-1,TRBV7-9,NA,TGTGCCAGCAGGCTCCCCCGGGGTGAGCAGTTCTTC,CASRLPRGEQFF
TRBD2,TRBJ2-1,TRBV7-8,NA,TGTGCCAGCAGCTTATCTGTGGTAGCGGGAGGGGGTGAGCAGTTCTTC,CASSLSVVAGGGEQFF
NA,TRBJ2-2,TRBV30,NA,TGTGCCTGGAGTAAGGGGTATGCCGGGGAGCTGTTTTTT,CAWSKGYAGELFF
NA,TRBJ2-1,TRBV7-2,NA,TGTGCCAGCAGCTCCCGGTCTGTAACCTACAATGAGCAGTTCTTC,CASSSRSVTYNEQFF
TRBD1,TRBJ2-3,TRBV10-2,once,TGCGCCAGCATTACCGGGACAGGGGAGAATACGCAGTATTTT,CASITGTGENTQYF
NA,TRBJ1-1,TRBV7-9,NA,TGTGCCAGCATCGTAGGGGACACTGAAGCTTTCTTT,CASIVGDTEAFF
NA,TRBJ1-5,TRBV25-1,few,TGTGCCAGCAGTGGTGACAGGCATAGCAATCAGCCCCAGCATTTT,CASSGDRHSNQPQHF
NA,TRBJ2-7,TRBV5-8,NA,TGTGCCAGCAGCTTGGTAGGGCTGTCGGGGGAGCAGTACTTC,CASSLVGLSGEQYF
TRBD1,TRBJ2-7,TRBV11-2,NA,TGTGCCAGCAGCCGAGGACAGGGGGCCTACGAGCAGTACTTC,CASSRGQGAYEQYF
NA,TRBJ1-5,TRBV28,NA,TGTGCCAGCAGGTCTATAAGGGGCAGGGATCAGCCCCAGCATTTT,CASRSIRGRDQPQHF
NA,TRBJ1-1,TRBV2,once,TGTGCCAGCACCGCACTGGACACTGAAGCTTTCTTT,CASTALDTEAFF
NA,TRBJ2-4,TRBV7-2,NA,TGTGCCAGCAGCTTAGGCGGCCATTCCAAAAACATTCAGTACTTC,CASSLGGHSKNIQYF
NA,TRBJ2-7,TRBV9,NA,TGTGCCAGCAGCGTAGCATGGCAATCCTACGAGCAGTACTTC,CASSVAWQSYEQYF
NA,TRBJ2-5,TRBV6-1,NA,TGTGCCAGCAGTGAAAATCCAGGGGAGGAGACCCAGTACTTC,CASSENPGEETQYF
NA,TRBJ2-2,TRBV20-1,NA,TGCAGTGCTAGAGATTACAGGGAGCTGTTTTTT,CSARDYRELFF
TRBD1,TRBJ2-1,TRBV7-3,NA,TGTGCCAGCAGCTCGCAACCCGGGACAGGAAACAATGAGCAGTTCTTC,CASSSQPGTGNNEQFF
TRBD2,TRBJ2-3,TRBV7-9,NA,TGTTCCAGCAGCTCTACGGGACTAGCGGGAGGTAGAGATACGCAGTATTTT,CSSSSTGLAGGRDTQYF
TRBD2,TRBJ2-1,TRBV6-4,NA,TGTGCCAGCAGTGACTCCTCTCTAGCGGGAAGCTCCTACAATGAGCAGTTCTTC,CASSDSSLAGSSYNEQFF
TRBD1,TRBJ1-2,TRBV28,NA,TGTGCCAGCGCAGGACAGGAACCTAAGGAGTATGGCTACACCTTC,CASAGQEPKEYGYTF
TRBD1,TRBJ1-5,TRBV2,NA,TGTGCCAGCAGTGATTCAGGGGGGCCGAATCAGCCCCAGCATTTT,CASSDSGGPNQPQHF
TRBD2,TRBJ2-2,TRBV7-9,NA,TGTTCCAGCAGCCCCCCCGGGACTAGAAATACCGGGGAGCTGTTTTTT,CSSSPPGTRNTGELFF
NA,TRBJ1-1,TRBV28,NA,TGTGCCAGCAGGGCAGGAAGGACTGAAGCTTTCTTT,CASRAGRTEAFF
NA,TRBJ2-3,TRBV5-8,NA,TGTGCCAGCAGCCTGGGAGCGACGGATACGCAGTATTTT,CASSLGATDTQYF
TRBD1,TRBJ2-7,TRBV18,NA,TGTGCCAGCTCACCCGGGACAGGGTTATCCTACGAGCAGTACTTC,CASSPGTGLSYEQYF
NA,TRBJ2-1,TRBV15,NA,TGTGCCACCATCCCTCCCGCTGGAGGTGGGCAGTTCTTC,CATIPPAGGGQFF
NA,TRBJ2-5,TRBV18,once,TGTGCCAGCTCACCAGGGGCATCCCAAGAGACCCAGTACTTC,CASSPGASQETQYF
NA,TRBJ1-1,TRBV27,NA,TGTGCCAGCAGAAAATTCGGGGGGGGAGTGAACACTGAAGCTTTCTTT,CASRKFGGGVNTEAFF
TRBD2,TRBJ2-2,TRBV4-1,NA,TGCGCCAGCAGCCCACGGACTAGCGGGAGCCTTACCGGGGAGCTGTTTTTT,CASSPRTSGSLTGELFF
TRBD1,TRBJ1-2,TRBV30,few,TGTGCCTGGCCCCCGGTGAACAGGGGGAACCATGGCTACACCTTC,CAWPPVNRGNHGYTF
NA,TRBJ1-5,TRBV5-8,NA,TGTGCCAGCAGCTTGGGACAGAATCTTGGCAATCAGCCCCAGCATTTT,CASSLGQNLGNQPQHF
TRBD1,TRBJ1-2,TRBV28,NA,TGTGCCAGCAGCCGGGACAGAGCTAACTATGGCTACACCTTC,CASSRDRANYGYTF
NA,TRBJ1-2,TRBV5-1,NA,TGCGCCAGCAGCGGAGGGGGAGGGTTAATCGGTGGCTACACCTTC,CASSGGGGLIGGYTF